This T cell receptor (beta chain) was captured in a study of T cells in narcolepsy. Study-level findings and limits: Autoreactive clone sequences were missing from some blood memory CD4+ repertoires. Comparing one patient's CSF and blood CD4+ clonotypes highlighted HCRT- and TRIB2-specific autoreactive clonotypes. Autoreactive clonotypes reportedly recurred in blood of same and different patients, not controls.

Worth noting for this clone: No antigen is known for it.

J gave up 7 bases and V 4 bases, and 7 bases lay outside the gene matches. Germline V gene sequence: CDR1 WNHNN, CDR2 SYGVQD (reference sequence). This CDR3 region has 16 residues. Sequencing was performed with immunoSEQ multiplex PCR; in TCRdb, only in-frame clones are kept and a portion is missing. This table holds around 25,000 clones, about 86% found once. Sequencing was carried out using CD45RA- memory CD4+ T cells from PBMCs. The chain is built from TRBV10-1 and TRBJ2-1; 13 bases align to TRBD2. The receptor was derived from a human donor with narcolepsy. The CDR3 coding sequence is TGCGCCAGCAGTGGGACTAGCGGGAGATCTTTGAATGAGCAGTTCTTC. Its protein product is CASSGTSGRSLNEQFF.